These 22 T cell receptor beta chains were sequenced from one sample in a study of cytomegalovirus exposure and HLA in healthy donors (dated 2017 in TCRdb). Library method: the immunoSEQ multiplex PCR assay. For the multiplex PCR, a mixture combining 60 forward primers for TCR Vbeta segments and 13 reverse primers for TCR Jbeta segments was used. TCRdb obtained this table from immuneACCESS and retained in-frame rearrangements with V and J assigned. These tables miss some clones; where compared with another copy, unresolved V genes account for less than half of the shortfall, and the remainder is unexplained. The sample records about 190,000 clones, 87% of which are singletons. About 1.1% of the sample goes to the ten largest clones. The sequencing sample was made of PBMCs. The receptor set was obtained from a boy aged 2-15 years in good health and CMV-seronegative.

The genes are TRBV5-1 and TRBJ2-2, with D possibly matching TRBD2 (6 bases). V shed 0 bases and J shed 8 bases, with 14 bases lying between them. From germline, CDR1 is SGHRS and CDR2 YFSETQ. This CDR3 spans 15 amino acids. The CDR3 coding sequence is TGCGCCAGCAGCTTGGCCCCTACTGCGGGGGGGGAGCTGTTTTTT. Protein product: CASSLAPTAGGELFF. Using reference TRBV5-1 and TRBJ2-2 for the parts outside the CDR3, the full variable domain is KAGVTQTPRYLIKTRGQQVTLSCSPISGHRSVSWYQQTPGQGLQFLFEYFSETQRNKGNFPGRFSGRQFSNSRSEMNVSTLELGDSALYLCASSLAPTAGGELFFGEGSRLTVL.

The chain has TRBV6-5 and TRBJ2-5; TRBD1 might be the D (5 bases). The CDR3 loop spans 13 amino acids. The germline V gene has CDR1 MNHEY and CDR2 SVGAGI. The V end lost 5 bases, the J end lost 3 bases, and 10 bases lay between the germline ends. CDR3 DNA: TGTGCCAGCAGTCGTGACAGAAAAGAGACCCAGTACTTC. Its translation: CASSRDRKETQYF.

The rearrangement uses TRBV30 and TRBJ1-5; D gene ambiguous. Germline-derived CDR1 and CDR2 are GTSNPN and SVGIG (reference sequence). V was pared by 2 bases and J by 4 bases, with 9 bases between. The CDR3 has 13 amino acids. As DNA, the CDR3 is TGTGCCTGGAGTTTCGGGGAAAATCAGCCCCAGCATTTT. This encodes CAWSFGENQPQHF.

CDR3 residues: CASSWTGVTQYF. CDR3 in DNA: TGTGCCAGCAGTTGGACAGGGGTCACGCAGTATTTT. This rearrangement joins TRBV9 to TRBJ2-3; 9 bases agree with TRBD1. Germline-derived CDR1 and CDR2 are SGDLS and YYNGEE. With 5 bases clipped from V and 9 bases from J, the junction kept 4 bases outside the gene matches. This CDR3 region has 12 residues.

The chain is built from TRBV28 and TRBJ1-6; a possible D gene is TRBD1 (5 bases). V was shortened by 8 bases and J by 6 bases, with 14 bases between the two germline ends. Germline V gene sequence: CDR1 MDHEN, CDR2 SYDVKM. This CDR3 region has 14 residues. The CDR3 region has the DNA TGTGCCAGCGGTAGGGGTACGATTAATTCACCCCTCCACTTT. Translated: CASGRGTINSPLHF.

This rearrangement joins TRBV5-6 to TRBJ1-5, with 9 positions matching TRBD1. CDR3 size: 15 residues. After removal of 3 bases from V and 2 bases from J, the junction contained 3 bases not matched to a gene. Per the germline V gene, CDR1 is SGHDT and CDR2 is YYEEEE. CDR3 residues: CASSSWTGGNQPQHF. CDR3 bases: TGTGCCAGCAGCTCCTGGACAGGGGGCAATCAGCCCCAGCATTTT.

V and J are TRBV29-1 and TRBJ2-1, with D possibly TRBD2 on 6 matching bases. Germline CDR1 is SQVTM and CDR2 is ANQGSEA. CDR3 length: 13 residues. Trimming cost V 4 bases and J 5 bases, with 12 bases left between them. CDR3 amino acids: CSVGFRGNNEQFF. The CDR3 coding sequence is TGCAGCGTTGGTTTTCGCGGGAACAATGAGCAGTTCTTC.

The rearrangement links TRBV10-1 to TRBJ2-1; 11 bases agree with TRBD2. The CDR3 totals 15 residues. Looked up from germline, CDR1 is WNHNN and CDR2 is SYGVQD (reference sequence). V trimming: 3 bases; J trimming: 8 bases; junction bases outside the gene matches: 6. For the CDR3, the DNA is TGCGCCAGCAGTGAATTAGCGGGGGGGCAGGATGAGCAGTTCTTC. Its protein product is CASSELAGGQDEQFF.

This clone was detected once. The chain employs TRBV10-1 and TRBJ2-5; D is possibly TRBD1 (6 bases). The ends were cut back, 2 bases at V and 1 base at J, with 11 bases in the middle. Germline V gene sequence: CDR1 WNHNN, CDR2 SYGVQD (reference sequence). The CDR3 loop spans 15 amino acids. CDR3 residues: CASSEGTTFQETQYF. As DNA, the CDR3 is TGCGCCAGCAGTGAGGGGACAACCTTCCAAGAGACCCAGTACTTC.

The chain couples TRBV4-1 to TRBJ2-1; 8 bases fit TRBD1. V lost 1 base to trimming and J lost 2 bases; unmatched junction nucleotides: 7. CDR3 length: 17 amino acids. Germline V gene lookup returns CDR1 MGHRA and CDR2 YSYEKL. In DNA form, the CDR3 reads TGCGCCAGCAGCCAAGTCCCCGGACAGGGAACCTACAATGAGCAGTTCTTC. Translating it yields CASSQVPGQGTYNEQFF.

The chain carries TRBV5-1 and TRBJ2-5, with TRBD1 identical over 10 bases. Germline CDR1 reads SGHRS; CDR2 reads YFSETQ. J lost 4 bases, V lost 4 bases, and 13 bases had no gene match. The CDR3 runs 17 residues. CDR3 sequence (DNA): TGCGCCAGCAGCGAGGACAGGGGGTCGGGGTCGGGAGAGACCCAGTACTTC. Encoded protein: CASSEDRGSGSGETQYF.

The rearrangement uses TRBV5-1 and TRBJ2-3, with D perhaps TRBD1 (5 bases). Germline values: CDR1 SGHRS, CDR2 YFSETQ. This CDR3 has 17 residues. V dropped 1 base and J dropped 1 base, with 16 bases sitting between them. In nucleotides, the CDR3 is TGCGCCAGCAGCTTGAGGTCAGGGCCGGGTCGCACAGATACGCAGTATTTT. Its translation is CASSLRSGPGRTDTQYF.

The chain recombines TRBV5-1 with TRBJ2-3, with D possibly TRBD2 on 6 matching bases. CDR1 and CDR2 from the germline V gene are SGHRS and YFSETQ. The ends were cut back, 1 base at V and 4 bases at J, with 13 bases in the middle. This CDR3 is 15 amino acids long. The CDR3 spells CASSLTGVSADTQYF. Here the CDR3 DNA reads TGCGCCAGCAGCTTGACGGGAGTTTCCGCAGATACGCAGTATTTT.

The rearrangement links TRBV6-6 to TRBJ2-7; no clear D. CDR3 length equals 16 residues. Trimming shortened V by 0 bases and J by 2 bases, and 14 bases separated the two germline ends. From germline, CDR1 is MNHNY and CDR2 SVGAGI (reference sequence). The CDR3 here is CASSYSMSRIAYEQYF. The DNA of the CDR3 is TGTGCCAGCAGTTACTCGATGTCCAGGATTGCCTACGAGCAGTACTTC.

The chain recombines TRBV2 with TRBJ1-4; weak D call: TRBD1 (5 bases). The germline V gene encodes CDR1 SNHLY and CDR2 FYNNEI. This CDR3 region has 15 residues. V was pared by 6 bases and J by 12 bases, with 23 bases between. CDR3 bases: TGTGCCAGCAGCGAACCCCTGGGCTCGGCGGGGCAACTGTTTTTT. It encodes CASSEPLGSAGQLFF.

The J gene is TRBJ2-6, the V gene TRBV27; TRBD1 agrees at 7 bases. Per the germline V gene, CDR1 is MNHEY and CDR2 is SMNVEV (reference sequence). CDR3 length equals 16 residues. V was pared by 5 bases and J by 0 bases, with 4 bases of the junction left unmatched. CDR3 in amino acids: CASSKDRTSGANVLTF. CDR3 coding DNA: TGTGCCAGCAGTAAGGACAGGACCTCTGGGGCCAACGTCCTGACTTTC.

This chain links TRBV14 with TRBJ2-7; possibly TRBD1 for D (5 bases). Between the trimmed V and J ends, which lost 0 bases and 3 bases, there was a span of 6 bases. This CDR3 has 13 amino acids. CDR1 is SGHDN, CDR2 FVKESK, per germline. Written as DNA, the CDR3 is TGTGCCAGCAGCCAAGAGCAGGGCTACGAGCAGTACTTC. Protein: CASSQEQGYEQYF.

Of note for this clone: At the DNA level, this CDR3 is encoded by other sequences in the same sample as well. This chain joins TRBV9 and TRBJ2-5; the match to TRBD2 covers 8 bases. Trimming at V came to 2 bases and at J to 2 bases, leaving 2 bases not matched to a gene. The CDR3 contains 14 residues. CDR1 is SGDLS and CDR2 is YYNGEE in the germline V gene. The CDR3 spells CASSVGGGQETQYF. The CDR3 coding sequence is TGTGCCAGCAGCGTCGGGGGGGGACAAGAGACCCAGTACTTC.

This chain connects TRBV11-2 to TRBJ1-2, with D possibly TRBD1 on 6 matching bases. Per the germline V gene, CDR1 is SGHAT and CDR2 is FQNNGV. The CDR3 consists of 15 residues. Deletions cut 0 bases from V and 6 bases from J, with 14 bases between. The CDR3 region is CASSLDLGAGNGYTF. CDR3 nucleotides: TGTGCCAGCAGCTTAGATCTGGGGGCAGGGAATGGCTACACCTTC.

The V and J genes are TRBV11-1 and TRBJ2-7; no reliable D call. Germline V gives CDR1 SGHAT, CDR2 FQDESV (reference sequence). Trimming took off 8 bases at V and 3 bases at J, with 11 bases between the two ends. The CDR3 has 12 residues. The CDR3 sequence is CASEAEDYEQYF. CDR3 coding DNA: TGTGCCAGCGAGGCCGAGGACTACGAGCAGTACTTC.

J is TRBJ2-5 and V is TRBV5-1, with TRBD2 as a possible D gene (7 bases). Germline V gene data show CDR1 as SGHRS and CDR2 as YFSETQ. The CDR3 runs 14 residues. Deletions cut 4 bases from V and 5 bases from J, with 15 bases between. The CDR3 DNA reads TGCGCCAGCAGCCCAAGGGGGGGCCGGGAGACCCAGTACTTC. Its protein is CASSPRGGRETQYF. The whole variable domain, filled in from reference TRBV5-1 and TRBJ2-5, reads KAGVTQTPRYLIKTRGQQVTLSCSPISGHRSVSWYQQTPGQGLQFLFEYFSETQRNKGNFPGRFSGRQFSNSRSEMNVSTLELGDSALYLCASSPRGGRETQYFGPGTRLLVL.

This chain joins TRBV28 and TRBJ2-3; 10 bases fit TRBD1. The CDR3 totals 17 residues. Trimming removed 5 bases from V and 6 bases from J; junction bases left unmatched: 14. The V gene's germline CDR1 is MDHEN and CDR2 SYDVKM. CDR3 sequence reads: CASSPAGTGALMDTQYF. The CDR3 nucleotides read TGTGCCAGCAGTCCCGCCGGGACAGGGGCCCTAATGGATACGCAGTATTTT.